The present TCR beta chain was sequenced within a study of T cell responses to AZD1222 COVID-19 vaccine. Assay used: immunoSEQ multiplex PCR; TCRdb lists only in-frame clones, some missing. The sample lists tens of thousands of clones; more than 75% were seen once. The V gene's germline CDR1 is MDHEN and CDR2 SYDVKM. With 6 bases clipped from V and 0 bases from J, the junction kept 6 bases outside the gene matches. The CDR3 runs 17 residues. The sample in question was peripheral blood, obtained 28 days after the second dose of the MenACWY control vaccine. This receptor was identified in an adult who received the MenACWY meningococcal vaccine as a control. The chain recombines TRBV28 with TRBJ2-7, with 15 bases aligning to TRBD2. CDR3 protein: CASRGTSGRRSSYEQYF. In nucleotides, the CDR3 is TGTGCCAGCAGGGGGACTAGCGGGAGGCGTAGCTCCTACGAGCAGTACTTC.